The TCR beta chain under discussion was sequenced for a study of control samples from healthy donors and cancer patients. J gave up 2 bases and V 6 bases, and 5 bases lay outside the gene matches. This CDR3 contains 14 residues. Germline-derived CDR1 and CDR2 are MNHEY and SMNVEV (reference sequence). Generated by immunoSEQ multiplex PCR, the TCRdb table keeps only in-frame clones and is missing some. Among about 120,000 clones listed, about 90% were seen once. The chain uses TRBV27 and TRBJ2-5; 8 nucleotides agree with TRBD1. This TCR derives from a man aged 60 to 75 in good health. Sequences were obtained from blood. The CDR3 bases are TGTGCCAGCAGGTTGACAGGGGAACAAGAGACCCAGTACTTC. Its translation is CASRLTGEQETQYF.